Listed here are 16 T cell receptor beta chains from one sample, sequenced in a study of T cell responses to AZD1222 COVID-19 vaccine. TCRdb keeps only in-frame clones here, not all; method: immunoSEQ multiplex PCR. The sample consists of tens of thousands of clones, roughly 87% of them appearing once. Sequenced material: peripheral blood, taken on day 0 of AZD1222 vaccination. Receptors originate from an adult in good health.

Concerning this clone: The sample has other DNA sequences that encode this CDR3 too. The rearrangement joins TRBV7-2 to TRBJ2-3; D uncertain. Germline V gives CDR1 SGHTA, CDR2 FQGNSA. V was clipped by 4 bases and J by 3 bases, with 5 bases between them. CDR3 length: 12 residues. The CDR3: CASSSYTDTQYF. Written as DNA, the CDR3 is TGTGCCAGCAGCTCCTATACAGATACGCAGTATTTT.

In this sample, this clone turned up a few times. This rearrangement joins TRBV10-3 to TRBJ2-3; 7 nucleotides align to TRBD1. The V and J ends lost 8 bases and 2 bases, in that order; junction bases with no gene match: 4. The length of the CDR3 is 13 residues. CDR1 and CDR2 from the germline V gene are ENHRY and SYGVKD. CDR3 region: CAIGTESTDTQYF. DNA for the CDR3: TGTGCCATCGGGACAGAGTCCACAGATACGCAGTATTTT.

The V and J genes are TRBV7-2 and TRBJ2-2, with TRBD1 identical over 9 bases. After removal of 5 bases from V and 2 bases from J, the junction contained 3 bases not matched to a gene. Germline V gives CDR1 SGHTA, CDR2 FQGNSA. The length of the CDR3 is 15 residues. The CDR3 DNA reads as TGTGCCAGCAGCCGGGGACAGGGAAACACCGGGGAGCTGTTTTTT. It specifies CASSRGQGNTGELFF.

This rearrangement joins TRBV5-1 to TRBJ2-1; 12 nucleotides line up with TRBD2. The germline V gene has CDR1 SGHRS and CDR2 YFSETQ. With 4 bases clipped from V and 6 bases from J, the junction kept 5 bases outside the gene matches. The CDR3 has 15 residues. The CDR3 reads CASSPGLAGLNEQFF. The CDR3 region has the DNA TGCGCCAGCAGCCCGGGACTAGCGGGCCTCAATGAGCAGTTCTTC.

The chain links TRBV15 to TRBJ1-1; tentatively, D is TRBD1 (6 bases). CDR3 length: 19 amino acids. V lost 9 bases and J 3 bases, leaving 32 bases between the germline ends. Germline loops: CDR1 LNHNV, CDR2 YYDKDF (reference sequence). The CDR3: CATKQGPRRGPLVDTEAFF. Here the CDR3 DNA reads TGTGCCACTAAGCAGGGTCCCCGACGGGGGCCCCTAGTGGACACTGAAGCTTTCTTT.

The V and J genes are TRBV5-8 and TRBJ2-2; D is unresolved. The V end was cut by 4 bases, the J end by 3 bases, with 4 bases between. The germline V gene has CDR1 SGHTS and CDR2 YDEGEE. This CDR3 has 12 residues. The CDR3 bases are TGTGCCAGCAGCCCTTACACCGGGGAGCTGTTTTTT. It translates to CASSPYTGELFF.

Points on this clone: One end of the junction does not line up with germline, which may come from a read error. This rearrangement joins TRBV6-1 to TRBJ1-5; D unclear. The CDR3 is made up of 13 amino acids. Germline lookup yields CDR1 MNHNS and CDR2 SASEGT. This CDR3 is CANSERLNQPQHF. The CDR3 region has the DNA TGTGCCAACAGTGAAAGGCTGAATCAGCCCCAGCATTTT.

This chain links TRBV6-5 with TRBJ1-2, with 7 bases fitting TRBD1. Germline V lookup: CDR1 MNHEY, CDR2 SVGAGI. V gave up 4 bases and J gave up 6 bases; unmatched junction bases: 2. The CDR3 covers 12 residues. This chain's CDR3 is CASSSGGDGYTF. Here the CDR3 DNA reads TGTGCCAGCAGTTCAGGGGGAGATGGCTACACCTTC.

The DNA for the CDR3 is TGTGCCAGTAACCCAGGGACGGGTTGGGGCACTGAAGCTTTCTTT. Protein: CASNPGTGWGTEAFF. The chain is built from TRBV19 and TRBJ1-1, with a possible D match to TRBD1 (5 bases). V lost 7 bases and J lost 4, with 19 bases in between. Germline V gene lookup returns CDR1 LNHDA and CDR2 SQIVND (reference sequence). The CDR3 is 15 amino acids.

The V call is TRBV9, the J call TRBJ2-5; 10 bases fit TRBD2. The V gene's germline CDR1 is SGDLS and CDR2 YYNGEE. The V and J ends lost 1 base and 0 bases, in that order; junction bases with no gene match: 6. This CDR3 is 17 amino acids long. This CDR3 is CASSVRDSGRDQETQYF. For the CDR3, the DNA is TGTGCCAGCAGCGTAAGGGACAGCGGGAGGGACCAAGAGACCCAGTACTTC.

The CDR3 loop reads CASSVQPGQVYNQPQHF. The CDR3 DNA follows: TGTGCCAGCAGCGTACAGCCGGGACAAGTCTACAATCAGCCCCAGCATTTT. The chain links TRBV6-2 or TRBV6-3 to TRBJ1-5, with TRBD1 as a possible D gene (6 bases). CDR3 length: 17 amino acids. The V gene lost 6 bases and the J gene lost 3 bases, with 21 bases spanning the gap. Germline CDR1 and CDR2: MNHEY and SVGEGT.

This chain links TRBV5-1 with TRBJ1-2, with a weak D call TRBD1 (6 bases). The CDR3 consists of 15 residues. V lost 0 bases and J 4 bases, leaving 13 bases between the germline ends. CDR1 and CDR2 from the germline V gene are SGHRS and YFSETQ. The CDR3 loop is CASSLGAGEGYGYTF. CDR3 sequence (DNA): TGCGCCAGCAGCTTGGGGGCAGGGGAAGGCTATGGCTACACCTTC. The whole variable domain, filled in from reference TRBV5-1 and TRBJ1-2, reads KAGVTQTPRYLIKTRGQQVTLSCSPISGHRSVSWYQQTPGQGLQFLFEYFSETQRNKGNFPGRFSGRQFSNSRSEMNVSTLELGDSALYLCASSLGAGEGYGYTFGSGTRLTVV.

A note on this clone: A junction boundary mismatches the germline segment, possibly from a read error. The chain has TRBV6-2 or TRBV6-3 and TRBJ2-1; 12 bases align to TRBD2. Germline V gives CDR1 MNHEY, CDR2 SVGEGT. The CDR3 has 18 amino acids. CDR3 DNA: TGTGCCAGCAGTTATGTTTCGGCTAGCGGGAGGGCCTACTATGAGCAGTTCTTC. Translated: CASSYVSASGRAYYEQFF.

The chain links TRBV28 to TRBJ1-1; 9 positions agree with TRBD1. The CDR3 consists of 14 residues. V dropped 5 bases and J dropped 1; count of bases not matched to a gene: 2. Germline V CDR1 and CDR2: MDHEN, SYDVKM. Written as DNA, the CDR3 is TGTGCCAGCAGTGGACAGGGGACGAACACTGAAGCTTTCTTT. It specifies CASSGQGTNTEAFF.

The chain is built from TRBV29-1 and TRBJ1-4; D is possibly TRBD1 (5 bases). Looked up from germline, CDR1 is SQVTM and CDR2 is ANQGSEA. This CDR3 has 14 amino acids. V gave up 5 bases and J gave up 3 bases, with 13 bases separating them. CDR3 sequence: CSVLVRGSNEKLFF. CDR3 sequence (DNA): TGCAGCGTTCTAGTACGGGGGTCTAATGAAAAACTGTTTTTT.

V gene TRBV7-3 combines with J gene TRBJ2-1, with 12 bases matching TRBD2. This CDR3 spans 16 amino acids. The germline gives CDR1 SGHTA, CDR2 FQGTGA. V shed 0 bases, J shed 4 bases, and the junction held 1 base outside the gene matches. The CDR3 coding sequence is TGTGCCAGCAGCTTAACTCTAGCGGGAGGGTACAATGAGCAGTTCTTC. Translating gives CASSLTLAGGYNEQFF.